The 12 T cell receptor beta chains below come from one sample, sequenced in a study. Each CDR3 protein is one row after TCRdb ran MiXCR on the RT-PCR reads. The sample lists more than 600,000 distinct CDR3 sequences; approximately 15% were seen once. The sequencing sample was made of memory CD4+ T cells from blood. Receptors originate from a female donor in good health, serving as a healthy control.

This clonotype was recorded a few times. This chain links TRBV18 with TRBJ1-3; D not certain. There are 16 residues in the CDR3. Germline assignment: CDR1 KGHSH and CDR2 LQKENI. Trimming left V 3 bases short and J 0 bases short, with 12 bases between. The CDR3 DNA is TGTGCCAGCTCACCCTGGACCGATCCCTCTGGAAACACCATATATTTT. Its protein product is CASSPWTDPSGNTIYF.

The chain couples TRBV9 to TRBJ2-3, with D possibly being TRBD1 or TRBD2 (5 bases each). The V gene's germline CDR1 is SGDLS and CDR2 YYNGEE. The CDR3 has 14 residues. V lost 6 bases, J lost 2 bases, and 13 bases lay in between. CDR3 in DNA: TGTGCCAGCAACCGAGGGGCTTCCACAGATACGCAGTATTTT. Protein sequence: CASNRGASTDTQYF.

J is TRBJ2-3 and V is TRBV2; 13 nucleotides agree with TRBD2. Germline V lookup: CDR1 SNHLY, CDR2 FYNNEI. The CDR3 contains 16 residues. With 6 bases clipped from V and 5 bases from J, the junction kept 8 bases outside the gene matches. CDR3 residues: CASSPRLAGGGDTQYF. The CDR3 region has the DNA TGTGCCAGCAGCCCCAGACTAGCGGGAGGAGGAGATACGCAGTATTTT.

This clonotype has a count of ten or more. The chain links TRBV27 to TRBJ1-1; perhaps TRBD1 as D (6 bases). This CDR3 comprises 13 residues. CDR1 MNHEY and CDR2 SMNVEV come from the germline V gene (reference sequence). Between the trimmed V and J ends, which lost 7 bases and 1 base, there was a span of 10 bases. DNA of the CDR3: TGTGCCAGCATGGGGGGGGCGAACACTGAAGCTTTCTTT. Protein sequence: CASMGGANTEAFF.

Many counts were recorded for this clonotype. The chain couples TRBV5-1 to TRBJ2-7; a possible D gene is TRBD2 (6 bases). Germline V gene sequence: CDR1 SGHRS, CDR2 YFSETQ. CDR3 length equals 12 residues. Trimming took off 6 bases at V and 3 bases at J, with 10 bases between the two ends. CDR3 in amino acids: CASTTEGYEQYF. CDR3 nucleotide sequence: TGCGCCAGCACGACGGAGGGCTACGAGCAGTACTTC.

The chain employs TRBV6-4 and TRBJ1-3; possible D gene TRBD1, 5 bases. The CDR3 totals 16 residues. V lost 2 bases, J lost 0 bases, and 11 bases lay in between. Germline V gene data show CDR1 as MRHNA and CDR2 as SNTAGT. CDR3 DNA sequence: TGTGCCAGCAGTGACACGCACAGGCTCTCTGGAAACACCATATATTTT. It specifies CASSDTHRLSGNTIYF.

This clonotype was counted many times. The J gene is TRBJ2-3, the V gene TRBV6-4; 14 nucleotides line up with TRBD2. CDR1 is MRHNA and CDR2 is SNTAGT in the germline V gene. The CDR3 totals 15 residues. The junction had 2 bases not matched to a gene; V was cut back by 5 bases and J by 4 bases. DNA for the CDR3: TGTGCCAGCAGTCGACTAGCGGGAGGGCCAGATACGCAGTATTTT. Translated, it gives CASSRLAGGPDTQYF.

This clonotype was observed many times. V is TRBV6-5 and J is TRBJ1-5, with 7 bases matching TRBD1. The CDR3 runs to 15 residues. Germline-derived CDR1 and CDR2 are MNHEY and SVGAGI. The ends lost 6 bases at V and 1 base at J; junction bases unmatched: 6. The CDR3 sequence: CASSRYRGSNQPQHF. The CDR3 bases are TGTGCCAGCAGCCGATACAGGGGAAGCAATCAGCCCCAGCATTTT.

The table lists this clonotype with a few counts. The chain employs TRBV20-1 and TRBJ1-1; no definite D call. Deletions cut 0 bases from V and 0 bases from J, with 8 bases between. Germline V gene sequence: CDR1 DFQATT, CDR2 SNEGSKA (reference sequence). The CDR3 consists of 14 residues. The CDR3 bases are TGCAGTGCTAGAGATGCCCAGATGAACACTGAAGCTTTCTTT. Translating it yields CSARDAQMNTEAFF.

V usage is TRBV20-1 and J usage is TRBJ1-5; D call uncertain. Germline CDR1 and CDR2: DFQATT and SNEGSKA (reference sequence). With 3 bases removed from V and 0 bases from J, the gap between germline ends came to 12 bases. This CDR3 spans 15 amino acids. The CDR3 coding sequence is TGCAGTGCTAGTTGGGGTATCTATAGCAATCAGCCCCAGCATTTT. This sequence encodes CSASWGIYSNQPQHF.

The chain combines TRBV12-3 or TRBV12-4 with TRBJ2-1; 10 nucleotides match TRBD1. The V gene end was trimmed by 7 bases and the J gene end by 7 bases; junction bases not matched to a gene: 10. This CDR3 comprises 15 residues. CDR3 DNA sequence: TGTGCCAGCATTGCGACAGGGGGCGTTTCGAATGAGCAGTTCTTC. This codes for CASIATGGVSNEQFF.

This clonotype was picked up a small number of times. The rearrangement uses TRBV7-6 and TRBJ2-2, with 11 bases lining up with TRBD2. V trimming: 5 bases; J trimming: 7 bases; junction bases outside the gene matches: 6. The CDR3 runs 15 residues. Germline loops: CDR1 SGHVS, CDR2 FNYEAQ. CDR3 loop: CASSRSGGAYGELFF. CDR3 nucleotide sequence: TGTGCCAGCAGCCGTAGCGGGGGGGCGTACGGGGAGCTGTTTTTT.